Below are 15 T cell receptor beta chains sequenced from a single sample in a study of cytomegalovirus exposure and HLA in healthy donors (dated by TCRdb to 2016 to 2017). The protocol used for the library was the immunoSEQ multiplex PCR assay. The multiplex PCR relied on a mix of 60 forward primers for TCR Vbeta segments and 13 reverse primers for TCR Jbeta segments. TCRdb carries this immuneACCESS record with in-frame sequences only. Its versions omit some clonotypes, under half of them owing to an unresolved V gene in the studies checked, with the rest unexplained. For this sample there are more than 150,000 clones; approximately 80% appear just once. The leading ten clones occupy 5.5% to 8.5% of the sample. The sequencing sample was made of PBMCs. The receptors derive from a woman in her forties or fifties in good health and CMV-seropositive.

The V gene is TRBV9, the J gene TRBJ2-1, with 8 nucleotides matching TRBD2. V trimming: 0 bases; J trimming: 10 bases; junction bases outside the gene matches: 12. CDR3 size: 16 residues. Germline V lookup: CDR1 SGDLS, CDR2 YYNGEE. CDR3 DNA sequence: TGTGCCAGCAGCGTAGAGGAAGCGGGGGAGCTATGGGAGCAGTTCTTC. This codes for CASSVEEAGELWEQFF.

This sequence joins TRBV9 and TRBJ2-2; 14 bases fit TRBD2. The CDR3 length is 18 residues. Germline CDR1 is SGDLS and CDR2 is YYNGEE. V lost 0 bases and J lost 7; bases outside the gene matches: 8. The CDR3 DNA is TGTGCCAGCAGCGTAGGACTAGCGGGGGGGCCGACGGGCGGGGAGCTGTTTTTT. Amino acid sequence: CASSVGLAGGPTGGELFF.

Comment on this clone: The sample carries other DNA sequences with the same CDR3. The rearrangement uses TRBV7-2 and TRBJ1-1; weak D call: TRBD1 (5 bases). The CDR3 is made up of 13 amino acids. Trimming took off 1 base at V and 4 bases at J, with 7 bases between the two ends. Per germline, CDR1 SGHTA and CDR2 FQGNSA. CDR3: CASSLGGTTEAFF. The CDR3 coding sequence is TGTGCCAGCAGCTTAGGCGGGACCACTGAAGCTTTCTTT.

In this sample, this clone turned up a few times. The chain couples TRBV19 to TRBJ2-3, with D possibly matching TRBD1 (5 bases). Trimming pared 6 bases from V and 0 bases from J, leaving 7 bases between. The CDR3 is 13 amino acids. The germline V gene has CDR1 LNHDA and CDR2 SQIVND (reference sequence). The CDR3 region has the DNA TGTGCCAGTAGAGGGGCTAGCACAGATACGCAGTATTTT. It yields the protein CASRGASTDTQYF.

This sequence joins TRBV5-1 and TRBJ2-7; TRBD1 matches at 7 bases. V gave up 4 bases and J gave up 0 bases; unmatched junction bases: 7. The CDR3 has 15 residues. CDR1 SGHRS and CDR2 YFSETQ come from the germline V gene. The CDR3 nucleotides are TGCGCCAGCAGCCCCGGGACAGAGATCTCCTACGAGCAGTACTTC. It codes for CASSPGTEISYEQYF.

CDR3 coding DNA: TGTGCCAGCAGCTTAGTTCCTGGGGAGCTGTTTTTT. Translating gives CASSLVPGELFF. The chain has TRBV7-6 and TRBJ2-2; D is ambiguous. Trimming stripped 1 base from V and 8 bases from J, with 5 bases between. Germline V CDR1 and CDR2: SGHVS, FNYEAQ. This CDR3 contains 12 residues.

The chain is built from TRBV2 and TRBJ2-7, with D maybe TRBD1 (6 bases). The germline V and J ends were trimmed by 6 bases and 0 bases, with 15 bases remaining between them. This CDR3 is 15 amino acids long. Germline CDR1 reads SNHLY; CDR2 reads FYNNEI. This CDR3 reads CASRPTGPSSYEQYF. As DNA, the CDR3 is TGTGCCAGCAGGCCTACAGGGCCGAGCTCCTACGAGCAGTACTTC.

The J gene is TRBJ1-6, the V gene TRBV15, with D possibly TRBD1 on 5 matching bases. The CDR3 spans 13 residues. Germline CDR1 LNHNV, CDR2 YYDKDF (reference sequence). V was trimmed by 1 base and J by 9 bases, leaving 7 bases between them. CDR3 DNA sequence: TGTGCCACCAGCAGAGGGGGCGGTTCACCCCTCCACTTT. As protein: CATSRGGGSPLHF.

The chain recombines TRBV4-3 with TRBJ2-3; TRBD2 agrees at 8 bases. Germline loops: CDR1 LGHNA, CDR2 YSLEER. V dropped 1 base and J dropped 1; count of bases not matched to a gene: 4. CDR3 length: 16 amino acids. The CDR3 sequence is CASSQGSTSGTDTQYF. DNA for the CDR3: TGCGCCAGCAGCCAAGGTTCGACTAGCGGCACAGATACGCAGTATTTT.

The chain couples TRBV11-2 to TRBJ1-2; D unresolved. Germline values: CDR1 SGHAT, CDR2 FQNNGV. The V end lost 5 bases, the J end lost 3 bases, and 16 bases lay between the germline ends. The CDR3 has 15 residues. As DNA, the CDR3 is TGTGCCAGCAGCCGAGATGGCGGTCGGGACTATGGCTACACCTTC. It translates to CASSRDGGRDYGYTF.

The chain combines TRBV6-1 with TRBJ2-3; TRBD2 matches at 8 bases. This CDR3 has 14 amino acids. Trimming cost V 5 bases and J 1 base; bases outside gene matches: 2. CDR1 is MNHNS and CDR2 is SASEGT in the germline V gene. CDR3 amino acids: CASSSGGGTDTQYF. The CDR3 nucleotides are TGTGCCAGCAGTTCGGGGGGGGGCACAGATACGCAGTATTTT.

V gene TRBV5-1 combines with J gene TRBJ1-2; 7 bases line up with TRBD1. The CDR3 loop spans 14 amino acids. Germline CDR1 is SGHRS and CDR2 is YFSETQ. V shed 0 bases and J 4 bases; nucleotides not matched to a gene: 3. As DNA, the CDR3 is TGCGCCAGCAGCTTGGAGGGACAGAGCTATGGCTACACCTTC. Encoded protein: CASSLEGQSYGYTF.

This clone was observed a few times. V gene TRBV4-3 combines with J gene TRBJ1-6; D unclear. Trimming took 0 bases from V and 8 from J, leaving 11 bases between them. The CDR3 runs to 15 residues. Per germline, CDR1 LGHNA and CDR2 YSLEER. The CDR3 spells CASSQERPGYSPLHF. The CDR3 nucleotides are TGCGCCAGCAGCCAAGAGCGACCGGGATATTCACCCCTCCACTTT.

The rearrangement joins TRBV4-2 to TRBJ2-1, with 9 bases aligning to TRBD2. The length of the CDR3 is 15 residues. Germline V lookup: CDR1 LGHNA, CDR2 YNFKEQ. The V gene end was trimmed by 1 base and the J gene end by 7 bases; junction bases not matched to a gene: 5. Here the CDR3 reads CASSQGAGGSNEQFF. The CDR3 DNA reads as TGTGCCAGCAGCCAAGGGGCGGGGGGGAGTAATGAGCAGTTCTTC.

This rearrangement joins TRBV10-3 to TRBJ2-7; TRBD1 matches 9 bases. CDR3 length equals 14 residues. CDR1 ENHRY and CDR2 SYGVKD come from the germline V gene. V lost 8 bases and J lost 2; bases outside the gene matches: 7. For the CDR3, the DNA is TGTGCCATCGCGGTGACAGGGGGTCCCTACGAGCAGTACTTC. Its translation: CAIAVTGGPYEQYF.